This T cell receptor (beta chain) was sequenced in a study of identical twins. Study-wide results and limits: Twins' excess sharing was less marked for out-of-frame beta sequences. Within cord blood, abundant beta clonotypes carried fewer insertions, but memory repertoires showed no such trend. It was out-of-frame TCR alpha sharing in monozygotic twins that models underestimated.

CDR3 length equals 14 residues. The germline gives CDR1 SGDLS, CDR2 YYNGEE. The V end was cut by 0 bases, the J end by 5 bases, with 11 bases between. On this clonotype itself: Its specificity is unknown.

Template switching introduced a universal primer site, and the cDNA bore unique molecular identifiers. One entry per CDR3 protein results from TCRdb running MiXCR on the 5' RACE reads. Of about 530,000 distinct CDR3 sequences listed, about 15% are singletons. These data are also associated with another study on yellow fever vaccine responses in identical twins.

The sequence was obtained from a woman aged 18 to 35 in good health. The rearrangement links TRBV9 to TRBJ2-5; maybe TRBD2 (6 bases). The sample was CD4+ T cells sorted from blood. CDR3 protein: CASSVDGGVETQYF. The CDR3, as DNA: TGTGCCAGCAGCGTAGATGGAGGGGTGGAGACCCAGTACTTC.